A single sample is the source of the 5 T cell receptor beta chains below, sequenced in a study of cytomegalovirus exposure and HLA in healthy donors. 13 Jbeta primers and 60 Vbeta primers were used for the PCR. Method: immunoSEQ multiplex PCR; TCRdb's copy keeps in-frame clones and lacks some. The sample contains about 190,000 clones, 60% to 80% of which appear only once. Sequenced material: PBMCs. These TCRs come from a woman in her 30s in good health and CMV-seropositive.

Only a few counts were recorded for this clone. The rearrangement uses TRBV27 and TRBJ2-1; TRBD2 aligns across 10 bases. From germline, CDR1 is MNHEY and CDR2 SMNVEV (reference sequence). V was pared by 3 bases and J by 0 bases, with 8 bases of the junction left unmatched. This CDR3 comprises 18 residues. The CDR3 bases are TGTGCCAGCAGTTTTGGGCGAAGCGGGAGGGTCTCCTACAATGAGCAGTTCTTC. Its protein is CASSFGRSGRVSYNEQFF.

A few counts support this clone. CDR3 loop: CAISESLTTSGRITNEQFF. The CDR3 DNA follows: TGTGCCATCAGTGAGTCTTTGACGACTAGCGGGAGGATTACAAATGAGCAGTTCTTC. This chain uses TRBV10-3 with TRBJ2-1, with 13 bases aligning to TRBD2. The V gene end was trimmed by 0 bases and the J gene end by 7 bases; junction bases not matched to a gene: 12. This CDR3 has 19 amino acids. Germline CDR1 is ENHRY and CDR2 is SYGVKD.

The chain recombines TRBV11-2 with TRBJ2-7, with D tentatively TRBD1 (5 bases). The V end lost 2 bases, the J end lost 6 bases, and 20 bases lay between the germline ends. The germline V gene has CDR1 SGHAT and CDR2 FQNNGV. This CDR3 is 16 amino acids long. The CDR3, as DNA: TGTGCCAGCAGCTTAAGGTCGGTTGCAGGGTCCCGCGAGCAGTACTTC. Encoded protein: CASSLRSVAGSREQYF.

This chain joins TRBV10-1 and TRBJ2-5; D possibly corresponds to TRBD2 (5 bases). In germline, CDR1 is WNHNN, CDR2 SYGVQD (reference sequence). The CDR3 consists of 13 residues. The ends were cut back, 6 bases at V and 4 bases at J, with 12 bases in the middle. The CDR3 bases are TGCGCCAGCAGGGCAAGGGCGGGAGAGACCCAGTACTTC. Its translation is CASRARAGETQYF.

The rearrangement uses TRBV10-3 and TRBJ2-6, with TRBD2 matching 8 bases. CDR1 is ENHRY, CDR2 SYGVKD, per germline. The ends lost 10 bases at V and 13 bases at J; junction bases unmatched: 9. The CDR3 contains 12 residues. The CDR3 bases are TGTGCCACCGGGGGGGGAGAAGAAGTCCTGACTTTC. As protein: CATGGGEEVLTF.